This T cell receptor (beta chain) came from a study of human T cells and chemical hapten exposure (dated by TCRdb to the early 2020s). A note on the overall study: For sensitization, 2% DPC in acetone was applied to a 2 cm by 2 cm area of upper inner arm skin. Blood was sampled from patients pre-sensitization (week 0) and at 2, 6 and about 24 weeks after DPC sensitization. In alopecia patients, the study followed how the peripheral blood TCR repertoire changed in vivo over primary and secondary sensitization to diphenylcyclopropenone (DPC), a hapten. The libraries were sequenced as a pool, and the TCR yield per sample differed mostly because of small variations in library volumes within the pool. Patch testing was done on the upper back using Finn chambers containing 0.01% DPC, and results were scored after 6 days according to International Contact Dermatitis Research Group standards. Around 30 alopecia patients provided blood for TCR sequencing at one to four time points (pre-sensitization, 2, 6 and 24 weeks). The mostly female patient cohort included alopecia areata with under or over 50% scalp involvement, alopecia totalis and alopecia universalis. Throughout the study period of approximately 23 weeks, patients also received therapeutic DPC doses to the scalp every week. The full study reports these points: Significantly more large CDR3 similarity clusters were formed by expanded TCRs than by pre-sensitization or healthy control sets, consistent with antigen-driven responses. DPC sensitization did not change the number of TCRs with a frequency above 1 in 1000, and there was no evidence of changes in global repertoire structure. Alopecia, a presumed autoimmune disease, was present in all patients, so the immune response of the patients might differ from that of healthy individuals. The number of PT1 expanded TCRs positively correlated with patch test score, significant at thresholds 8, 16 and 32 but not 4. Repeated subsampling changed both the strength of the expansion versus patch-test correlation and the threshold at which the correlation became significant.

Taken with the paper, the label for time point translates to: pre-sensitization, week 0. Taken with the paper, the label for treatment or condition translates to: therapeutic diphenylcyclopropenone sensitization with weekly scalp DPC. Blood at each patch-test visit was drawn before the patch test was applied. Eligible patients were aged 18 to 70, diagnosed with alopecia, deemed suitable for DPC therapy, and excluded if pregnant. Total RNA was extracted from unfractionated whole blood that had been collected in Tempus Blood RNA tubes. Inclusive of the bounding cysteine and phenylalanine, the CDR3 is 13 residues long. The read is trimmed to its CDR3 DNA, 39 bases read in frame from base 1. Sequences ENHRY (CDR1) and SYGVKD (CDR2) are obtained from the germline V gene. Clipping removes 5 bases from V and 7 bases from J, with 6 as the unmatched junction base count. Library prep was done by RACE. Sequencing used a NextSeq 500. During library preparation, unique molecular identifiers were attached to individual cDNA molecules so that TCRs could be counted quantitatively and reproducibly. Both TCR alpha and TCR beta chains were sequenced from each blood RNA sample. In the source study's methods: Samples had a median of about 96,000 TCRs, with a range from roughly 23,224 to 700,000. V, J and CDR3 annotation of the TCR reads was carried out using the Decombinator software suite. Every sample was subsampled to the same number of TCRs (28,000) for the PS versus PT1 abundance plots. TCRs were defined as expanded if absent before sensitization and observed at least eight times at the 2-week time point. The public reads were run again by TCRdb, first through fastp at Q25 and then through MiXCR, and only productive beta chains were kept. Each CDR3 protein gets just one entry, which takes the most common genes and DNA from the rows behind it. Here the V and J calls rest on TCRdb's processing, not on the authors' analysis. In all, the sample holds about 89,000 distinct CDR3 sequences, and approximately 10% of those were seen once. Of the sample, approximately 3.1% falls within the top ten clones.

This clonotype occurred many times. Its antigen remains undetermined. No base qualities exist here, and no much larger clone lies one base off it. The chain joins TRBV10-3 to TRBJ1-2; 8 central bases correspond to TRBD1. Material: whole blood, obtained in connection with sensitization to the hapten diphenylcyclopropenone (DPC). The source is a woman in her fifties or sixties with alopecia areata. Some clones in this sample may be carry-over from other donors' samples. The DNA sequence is TGTGCCATCAGTCGGACAGGGACGGCTGGCTACACCTTC. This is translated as CAISRTGTAGYTF.